This TCR beta chain was sequenced for a study of T cell changes during pregnancy in multiple sclerosis. Using immunoSEQ multiplex PCR, the repertoire was profiled, and TCRdb retains in-frame clones only, with some absent. The sample comprises about 83,000 clones, approximately 91% of which are singletons, and 3.5% rests with the top ten. CDR3 length: 15 amino acids. Germline V CDR1 and CDR2: SGDLS, YYNGEE. Deletions cut 0 bases from V and 1 base from J, with 10 bases between. The clonotype was recovered from a female donor in good health, serving as a control in a pregnancy study. Some clones in this sample may be carry-over from other donors' samples. The chain uses TRBV9 and TRBJ2-5, with D tentatively TRBD2 (6 bases). This material consisted of PBMCs, taken in the first trimester of pregnancy. CDR3 in DNA: TGTGCCAGCAGCGTAGTGGCGGGGTTCCAAGAGACCCAGTACTTC. Translated: CASSVVAGFQETQYF.